These 5 T cell receptor beta chains originate from one sample sequenced in a study of blood T cell repertoires in COVID-19. The method was immunoSEQ multiplex PCR; TCRdb's version includes in-frame clones alone and lacks a portion of them. This sample carries around 200,000 clones, 70% to 85% of them seen once, and the ten largest clones take roughly 9.8%. What was sequenced was peripheral blood. Receptors were obtained from a woman older than 75 with acute or convalescent COVID-19.

The chain employs TRBV7-2 and TRBJ2-7; 7 nucleotides align to TRBD2. The CDR3 contains 14 residues. V lost 5 bases and J lost 6; bases outside the gene matches: 10. The germline CDR1 and CDR2 sequences are SGHTA and FQGNSA. This chain's CDR3 is CASSPRAGEVEQYF. The CDR3 region has the DNA TGTGCCAGCAGCCCCCGCGCGGGAGAGGTCGAGCAGTACTTC.

V usage is TRBV5-4 and J usage is TRBJ1-4; perhaps TRBD1 as D (6 bases). In germline, CDR1 is SGHNT, CDR2 YYREEE (reference sequence). Trimming pared 4 bases from V and 11 bases from J, leaving 24 bases between. This CDR3 has 16 amino acids. CDR3 residues: CASSTGQGQSQEKLFF. The CDR3 region has the DNA TGTGCCAGCAGCACTGGTCAGGGACAATCTCAGGAGAAACTGTTTTTT. Using reference TRBV5-4 and TRBJ1-4 for the parts outside the CDR3, the full variable domain is ETGVTQSPTHLIKTRGQQVTLRCSSQSGHNTVSWYQQALGQGPQFIFQYYREEENGRGNFPPRFSGLQFPNYSSELNVNALELDDSALYLCASSTGQGQSQEKLFFGSGTQLSVL.

This rearrangement joins TRBV29-1 to TRBJ2-5; a possible D gene is TRBD2 (6 bases). CDR1 and CDR2 from the germline V gene are SQVTM and ANQGSEA. CDR3 length: 13 amino acids. Trimming pared 8 bases from V and 5 bases from J, leaving 18 bases between. The CDR3 DNA sequence: TGCAGCACCCGGAGGAGGGATTGGGAGACCCAGTACTTC. As protein: CSTRRRDWETQYF.

This clone was counted only a few times. The chain is built from TRBV5-1 and TRBJ1-2; 7 bases map to TRBD1. Germline assignment: CDR1 SGHRS and CDR2 YFSETQ. After removal of 6 bases from V and 4 bases from J, the junction contained 6 bases not matched to a gene. The CDR3 loop spans 13 amino acids. The CDR3 here is CASTEQGTYGYTF. DNA of the CDR3: TGCGCCAGCACTGAACAGGGGACCTATGGCTACACCTTC.

This rearrangement joins TRBV27 to TRBJ1-3, with a tentative D call TRBD1 (6 bases). The V end was cut by 5 bases, the J end by 3 bases, with 11 bases between. The CDR3 spans 14 residues. Germline V gene data show CDR1 as MNHEY and CDR2 as SMNVEV (reference sequence). The CDR3: CASSARGSGNTIYF. The CDR3 DNA reads as TGTGCCAGCAGTGCCAGGGGTAGTGGAAACACCATATATTTT.